One sample yielded the 11 T cell receptor beta chains listed below, sequenced in a study of T-cell memory formation after mild COVID-19. TCRdb passed the 5' RACE reads through MiXCR, listing each CDR3 protein once. Counted here are 400,000 to 500,000 distinct CDR3 sequences, 20% occurring once; the ten biggest clones make up 8.4%. Sequencing input: PBMCs or a T cell subset sorted from them (not recorded which). These receptor sequences come from an adult woman who had mild COVID-19 (a few samples of this study predate the infection). Cell type and time point are not known.

This clonotype occurred a few times. The V and J genes are TRBV9 and TRBJ2-1, with TRBD1 matching over 11 bases. The germline gives CDR1 SGDLS, CDR2 YYNGEE. The CDR3 is 16 residues long. Trimming took 3 bases from V and 7 from J; bases not matched to a gene: 9. CDR3 residues: CASSGPRTGGGNEQFF. In DNA, the CDR3 is TGTGCCAGCAGCGGACCTCGGACAGGGGGCGGGAATGAGCAGTTCTTC.

This clonotype has only a few counts. The V and J genes are TRBV11-1 and TRBJ1-1, with D maybe TRBD1 (5 bases). The CDR3 covers 13 residues. Germline CDR1 reads SGHAT; CDR2 reads FQDESV (reference sequence). V lost 4 bases to trimming and J lost 1 base, with 7 bases between them. CDR3 nucleotide sequence: TGTGCCAGCAGCTGGACACCGAACACTGAAGCTTTCTTT. Protein: CASSWTPNTEAFF.

The rearrangement links TRBV5-1 to TRBJ1-1; D is uncertain. Between the trimmed V and J ends, which lost 1 base and 3 bases, there was a span of 10 bases. The V gene's germline CDR1 is SGHRS and CDR2 YFSETQ. The CDR3 is made up of 14 amino acids. The CDR3 sequence is CASSLRPVDTEAFF. The CDR3 DNA is TGCGCCAGCAGCTTGCGTCCTGTTGACACTGAAGCTTTCTTT.

This clonotype was counted a few times. The V and J genes are TRBV18 and TRBJ1-1; 7 bases map to TRBD1. Germline trimming cut 4 bases from V and 2 bases from J; bases unmatched to any gene: 7. Germline CDR1 is KGHSH and CDR2 is LQKENI. The CDR3 spans 15 residues. The CDR3 bases are TGTGCCAGCTCACTAGGGGGCGGCGATAACACTGAAGCTTTCTTT. It encodes CASSLGGGDNTEAFF.

This clonotype was seen a few times. The V call is TRBV30, the J call TRBJ2-7; weak D call: TRBD2 (5 bases). This CDR3 region has 15 residues. Germline assignment: CDR1 GTSNPN and CDR2 SVGIG (reference sequence). V gave up 5 bases and J gave up 3 bases, with 20 bases separating them. CDR3 amino acids: CAWGYVGRGLYEQYF. The CDR3 nucleotides are TGTGCCTGGGGATATGTCGGACGCGGGCTCTACGAGCAGTACTTC.

Only a few counts were recorded for this clonotype. J is TRBJ2-7 and V is TRBV12-3 or TRBV12-4, with D unresolved. The CDR3 sequence is 11 residues long. V was pared by 8 bases and J by 5 bases, with 10 bases between. CDR3 amino acids: CASGPWNEQYF. CDR3 in DNA: TGTGCCAGCGGACCCTGGAACGAGCAGTACTTC.

This clonotype has more than one count but fewer than ten. The rearrangement joins TRBV24-1 to TRBJ2-7; 8 nucleotides align to TRBD1. The germline V gene has CDR1 KGHDR and CDR2 SFDVKD. V shed 4 bases, J shed 3 bases, and the junction held 10 bases outside the gene matches. This CDR3 spans 16 amino acids. DNA for the CDR3: TGTGCCACCAGTGAGCCGGACAGGGAAGCTATCTACGAGCAGTACTTC. Amino acids: CATSEPDREAIYEQYF.

This chain joins TRBV15 and TRBJ1-6; maybe TRBD1 (6 bases). Per germline, CDR1 LNHNV and CDR2 YYDKDF (reference sequence). Trimming removed 5 bases at V and 7 bases at J, with 15 bases between. The CDR3 length is 15 residues. CDR3 in DNA: TGTGCCACCAGCGGTTGGACGGGGGGCAATTCACCCCTCCACTTT. This gives the protein CATSGWTGGNSPLHF. Based on the CDR3 plus reference TRBV15 and TRBJ1-6, the full variable domain is DAMVIQNPRYQVTQFGKPVTLSCSQTLNHNVMYWYQQKSSQAPKLLFHYYDKDFNNEADTPDNFQSRRPNTSFCFLDIRSPGLGDTAMYLCATSGWTGGNSPLHFGNGTRLTVT.

The genes are TRBV5-1 and TRBJ2-7; D is ambiguous. CDR3 length equals 13 residues. Germline values: CDR1 SGHRS, CDR2 YFSETQ. Trimming stripped 0 bases from V and 5 bases from J, with 9 bases between. Here the CDR3 DNA reads TGCGCCAGCAGCTTGGACACTTGTGACGAGCAGTACTTC. Its translation is CASSLDTCDEQYF.

V is TRBV7-2 and J is TRBJ2-1, with 8 bases fitting TRBD2. The CDR3 extends over 15 amino acids. CDR1 and CDR2 from the germline V gene are SGHTA and FQGNSA. V shed 7 bases, J shed 5 bases, and the junction held 10 bases outside the gene matches. CDR3: CASTVDSGSHNEQFF. DNA for the CDR3: TGTGCCAGCACCGTTGACAGCGGGAGCCACAATGAGCAGTTCTTC.

V gene TRBV20-1 combines with J gene TRBJ2-5, with TRBD2 matching 11 bases. CDR1 and CDR2 from the germline V gene are DFQATT and SNEGSKA (reference sequence). V shed 3 bases, J shed 5 bases, and the junction held 14 bases outside the gene matches. CDR3 length: 17 residues. In nucleotides, the CDR3 is TGCAGTGCTAGTGAAGGTCCACTAGCGGGAGTCTGGGAGACCCAGTACTTC. Residues: CSASEGPLAGVWETQYF.